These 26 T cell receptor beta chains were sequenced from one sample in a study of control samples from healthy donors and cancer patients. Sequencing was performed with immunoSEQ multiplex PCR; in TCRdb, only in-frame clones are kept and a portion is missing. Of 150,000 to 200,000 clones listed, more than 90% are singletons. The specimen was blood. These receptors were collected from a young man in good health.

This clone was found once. In DNA form, the CDR3 reads TGTGCCAGTAGTATCCGGGTCGACTATAATTCACCCCTCCACTTT. Protein sequence: CASSIRVDYNSPLHF. The chain recombines TRBV19 with TRBJ1-6; no firm D call. The CDR3 is 15 residues long. V was cut by 3 bases and J by 3 bases, with 9 bases left in between. Germline assignment: CDR1 LNHDA and CDR2 SQIVND (reference sequence).

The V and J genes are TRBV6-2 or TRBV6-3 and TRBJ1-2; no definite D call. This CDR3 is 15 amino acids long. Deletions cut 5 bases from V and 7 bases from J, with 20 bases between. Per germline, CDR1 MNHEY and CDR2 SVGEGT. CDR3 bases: TGTGCCAGCAGTCGAACCTCACTAGAAATCTCTGGCTACACCTTC. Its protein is CASSRTSLEISGYTF.

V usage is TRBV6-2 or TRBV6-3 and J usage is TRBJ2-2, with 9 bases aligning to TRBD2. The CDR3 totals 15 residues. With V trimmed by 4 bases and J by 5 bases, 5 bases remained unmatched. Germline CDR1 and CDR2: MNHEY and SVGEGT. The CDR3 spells CASSSLAGETGELFF. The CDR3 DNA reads TGTGCCAGCAGTTCATTAGCGGGAGAGACCGGGGAGCTGTTTTTT.

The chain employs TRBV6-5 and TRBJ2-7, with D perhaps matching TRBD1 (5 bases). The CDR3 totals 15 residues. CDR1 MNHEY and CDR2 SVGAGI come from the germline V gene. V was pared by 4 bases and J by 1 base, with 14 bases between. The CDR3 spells CASSLTATKSYEQYF. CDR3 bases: TGTGCCAGCAGTTTGACAGCGACGAAATCCTACGAGCAGTACTTC.

Written as DNA, the CDR3 is TGTGCCAGCAGTCGGGGACTAGCGGGAACGGCCACAGATACGCAGTATTTT. Translation: CASSRGLAGTATDTQYF. The V call is TRBV6-4, the J call TRBJ2-3; 13 positions agree with TRBD2. This CDR3 comprises 17 residues. Germline V gene data show CDR1 as MRHNA and CDR2 as SNTAGT. The ends lost 5 bases at V and 2 bases at J; junction bases unmatched: 7.

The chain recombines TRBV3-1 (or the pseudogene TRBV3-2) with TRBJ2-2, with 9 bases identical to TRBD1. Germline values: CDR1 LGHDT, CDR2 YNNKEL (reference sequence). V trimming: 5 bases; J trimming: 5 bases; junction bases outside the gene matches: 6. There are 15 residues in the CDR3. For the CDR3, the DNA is TGTGCCAGCAGCTTCGGGACAGGGCAAACCGGGGAGCTGTTTTTT. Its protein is CASSFGTGQTGELFF.

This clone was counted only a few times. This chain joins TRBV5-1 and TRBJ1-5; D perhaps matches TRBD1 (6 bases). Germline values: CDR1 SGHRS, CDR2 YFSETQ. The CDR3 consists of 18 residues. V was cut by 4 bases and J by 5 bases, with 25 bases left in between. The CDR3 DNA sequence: TGCGCCAGCAGCCCGGGCGATAAAAAAGCCGGGGGGCATCAGCCCCAGCATTTT. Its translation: CASSPGDKKAGGHQPQHF. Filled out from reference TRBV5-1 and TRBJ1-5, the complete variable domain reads KAGVTQTPRYLIKTRGQQVTLSCSPISGHRSVSWYQQTPGQGLQFLFEYFSETQRNKGNFPGRFSGRQFSNSRSEMNVSTLELGDSALYLCASSPGDKKAGGHQPQHFGDGTRLSIL.

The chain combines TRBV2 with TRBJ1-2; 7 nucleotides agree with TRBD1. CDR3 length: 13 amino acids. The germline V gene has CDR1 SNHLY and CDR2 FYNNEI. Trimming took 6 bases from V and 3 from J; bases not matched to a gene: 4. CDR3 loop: CASRGQVDYGYTF. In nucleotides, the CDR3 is TGTGCCAGCAGAGGACAGGTGGACTATGGCTACACCTTC. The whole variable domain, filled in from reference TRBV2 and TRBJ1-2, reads EPEVTQTPSHQVTQMGQEVILRCVPISNHLYFYWYRQILGQKVEFLVSFYNNEISEKSEIFDDQFSVERPDGSNFTLKIRSTKLEDSAMYFCASRGQVDYGYTFGSGTRLTVV.

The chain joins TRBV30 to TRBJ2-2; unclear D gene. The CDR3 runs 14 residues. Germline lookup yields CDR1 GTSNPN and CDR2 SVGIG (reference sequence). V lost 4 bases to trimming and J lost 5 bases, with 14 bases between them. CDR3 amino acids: CAWTHSMSTGELFF. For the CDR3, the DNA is TGTGCCTGGACCCACTCGATGAGTACCGGGGAGCTGTTTTTT.

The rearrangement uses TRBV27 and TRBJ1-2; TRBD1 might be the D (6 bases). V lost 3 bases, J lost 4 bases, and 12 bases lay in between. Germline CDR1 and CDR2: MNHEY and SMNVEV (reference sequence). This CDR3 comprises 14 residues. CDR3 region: CASSFFTGTYGYTF. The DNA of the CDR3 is TGTGCCAGCAGTTTCTTCACAGGGACCTATGGCTACACCTTC.

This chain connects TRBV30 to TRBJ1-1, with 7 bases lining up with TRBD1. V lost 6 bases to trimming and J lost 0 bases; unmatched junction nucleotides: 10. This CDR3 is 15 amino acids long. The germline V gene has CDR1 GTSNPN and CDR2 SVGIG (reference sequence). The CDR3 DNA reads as TGTGCCTGCTCCCAGAAGACAGGGATGAACACTGAAGCTTTCTTT. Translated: CACSQKTGMNTEAFF.

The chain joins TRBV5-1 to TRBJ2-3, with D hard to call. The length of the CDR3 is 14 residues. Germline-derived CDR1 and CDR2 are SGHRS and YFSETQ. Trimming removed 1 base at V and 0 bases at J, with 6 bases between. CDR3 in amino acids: CASSLSQSTDTQYF. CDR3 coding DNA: TGCGCCAGCAGCTTGTCACAGAGCACAGATACGCAGTATTTT.

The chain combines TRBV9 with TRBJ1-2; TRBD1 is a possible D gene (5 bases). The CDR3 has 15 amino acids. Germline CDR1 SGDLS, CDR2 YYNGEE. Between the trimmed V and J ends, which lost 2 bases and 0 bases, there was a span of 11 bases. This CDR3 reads CASSVLRESNYGYTF. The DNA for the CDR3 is TGTGCCAGCAGCGTGCTCAGGGAATCTAACTATGGCTACACCTTC.

This chain's CDR3 is CASSFLGGAQPQHF. In DNA, the CDR3 is TGTGCCAGCAGTTTCCTCGGGGGAGCCCAGCCCCAGCATTTT. This chain joins TRBV27 and TRBJ1-5, with D perhaps TRBD1 (5 bases). This CDR3 contains 14 residues. V lost 3 bases to trimming and J lost 7 bases, with 13 bases between them. The germline gives CDR1 MNHEY, CDR2 SMNVEV (reference sequence).

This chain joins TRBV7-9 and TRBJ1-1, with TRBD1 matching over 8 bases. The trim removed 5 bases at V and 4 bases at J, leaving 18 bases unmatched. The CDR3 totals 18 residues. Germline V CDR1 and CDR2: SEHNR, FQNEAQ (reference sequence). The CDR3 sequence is CASSAQMGQAGGTTEAFF. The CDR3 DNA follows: TGTGCCAGCAGCGCACAAATGGGACAGGCCGGGGGCACCACTGAAGCTTTCTTT.

CDR3 amino acids: CASRLANVRVRYSNEKLFF. The CDR3 DNA reads as TGTGCAAGTCGCTTAGCTAATGTCAGGGTGCGGTATTCTAATGAAAAACTGTTTTTT. The rearrangement uses TRBV12-2 and TRBJ1-4; the table gives TRBD1 as D, unverified against the DNA. TRBV12-2 is a documented pseudogene. The CDR3 runs to 19 residues.

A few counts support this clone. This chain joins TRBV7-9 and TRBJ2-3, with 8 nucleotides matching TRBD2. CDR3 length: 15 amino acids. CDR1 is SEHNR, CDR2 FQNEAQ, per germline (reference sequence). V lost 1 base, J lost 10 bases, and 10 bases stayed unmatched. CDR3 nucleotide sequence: TGTGCCAGCAGCTTAGATGACGGGAGGGTAAAGGCGCAGTATTTT. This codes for CASSLDDGRVKAQYF.

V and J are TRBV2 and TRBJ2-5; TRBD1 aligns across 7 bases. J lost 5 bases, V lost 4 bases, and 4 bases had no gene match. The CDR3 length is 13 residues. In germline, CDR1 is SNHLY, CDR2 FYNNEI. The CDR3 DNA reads TGTGCCAGCAGTGGAGGGGGCGGGGAGACCCAGTACTTC. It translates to CASSGGGGETQYF. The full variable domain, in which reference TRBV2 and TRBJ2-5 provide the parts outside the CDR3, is EPEVTQTPSHQVTQMGQEVILRCVPISNHLYFYWYRQILGQKVEFLVSFYNNEISEKSEIFDDQFSVERPDGSNFTLKIRSTKLEDSAMYFCASSGGGGETQYFGPGTRLLVL.

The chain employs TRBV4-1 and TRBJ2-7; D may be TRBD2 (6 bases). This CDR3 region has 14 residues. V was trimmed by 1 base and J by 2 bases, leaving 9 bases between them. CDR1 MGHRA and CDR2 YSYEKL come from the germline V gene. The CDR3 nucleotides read TGCGCCAGCAGCCAAGTGGGCGGGACCTACGAGCAGTACTTC. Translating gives CASSQVGGTYEQYF.

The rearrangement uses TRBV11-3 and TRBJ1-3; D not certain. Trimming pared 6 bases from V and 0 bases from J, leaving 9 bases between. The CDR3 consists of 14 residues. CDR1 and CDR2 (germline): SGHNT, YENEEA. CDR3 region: CASSHSYSGNTIYF. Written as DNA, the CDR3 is TGTGCCAGCAGTCACAGTTACTCTGGAAACACCATATATTTT. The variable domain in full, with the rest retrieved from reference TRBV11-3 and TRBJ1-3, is EAGVVQSPRYKIIEKKQPVAFWCNPISGHNTLYWYLQNLGQGPELLIRYENEEAVDDSQLPKDRFSAERLKGVDSTLKIQPAELGDSAVYLCASSHSYSGNTIYFGEGSWLTVV.

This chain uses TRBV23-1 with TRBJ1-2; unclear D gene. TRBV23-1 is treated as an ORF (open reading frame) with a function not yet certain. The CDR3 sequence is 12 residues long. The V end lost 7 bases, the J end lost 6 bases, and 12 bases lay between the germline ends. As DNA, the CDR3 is TGCGCCAGCACCCGGAAGGTAAATGGCTACACCTTC. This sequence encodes CASTRKVNGYTF.

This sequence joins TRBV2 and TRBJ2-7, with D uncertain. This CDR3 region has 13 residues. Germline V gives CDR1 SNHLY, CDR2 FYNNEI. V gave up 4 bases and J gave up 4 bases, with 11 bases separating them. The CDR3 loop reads CASSVESTYEQYF. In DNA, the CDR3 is TGTGCCAGCAGTGTGGAGAGCACGTACGAGCAGTACTTC.

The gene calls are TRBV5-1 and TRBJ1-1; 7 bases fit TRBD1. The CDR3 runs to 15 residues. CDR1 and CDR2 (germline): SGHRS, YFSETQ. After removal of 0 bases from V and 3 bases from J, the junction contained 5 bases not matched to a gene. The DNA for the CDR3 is TGCGCCAGCAGCTTGGCCAAGGGGGCGGACACTGAAGCTTTCTTT. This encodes CASSLAKGADTEAFF. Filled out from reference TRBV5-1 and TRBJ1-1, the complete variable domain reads KAGVTQTPRYLIKTRGQQVTLSCSPISGHRSVSWYQQTPGQGLQFLFEYFSETQRNKGNFPGRFSGRQFSNSRSEMNVSTLELGDSALYLCASSLAKGADTEAFFGQGTRLTVV.

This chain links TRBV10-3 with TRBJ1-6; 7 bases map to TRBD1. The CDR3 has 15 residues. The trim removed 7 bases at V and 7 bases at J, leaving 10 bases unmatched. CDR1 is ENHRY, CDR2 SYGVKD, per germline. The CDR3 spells CAITQGEGINSPLHF. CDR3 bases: TGTGCCATCACCCAGGGGGAGGGCATCAATTCACCCCTCCACTTT.

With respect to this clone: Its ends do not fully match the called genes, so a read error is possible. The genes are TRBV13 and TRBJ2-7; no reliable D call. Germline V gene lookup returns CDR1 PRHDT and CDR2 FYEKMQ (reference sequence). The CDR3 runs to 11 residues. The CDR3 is CASSFSHEQYF. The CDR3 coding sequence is TGTGCCAGCAGCTTCTCCCACGAGCAGTACTTC.

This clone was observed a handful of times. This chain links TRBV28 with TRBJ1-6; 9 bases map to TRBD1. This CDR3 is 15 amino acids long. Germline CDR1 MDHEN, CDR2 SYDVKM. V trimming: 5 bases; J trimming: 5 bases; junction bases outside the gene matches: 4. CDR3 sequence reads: CASSVWDRDNSPLHF. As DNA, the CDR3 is TGTGCCAGCAGTGTTTGGGACAGGGATAATTCACCCCTCCACTTT. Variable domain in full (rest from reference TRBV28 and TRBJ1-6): DVKVTQSSRYLVKRTGEKVFLECVQDMDHENMFWYRQDPGLGLRLIYFSYDVKMKEKGDIPEGYSVSREKKERFSLILESASTNQTSMYLCASSVWDRDNSPLHFGNGTRLTVT.